This note documents a single TCR beta chain sequence. What this receptor recognizes is not known. Qualities for individual bases were not recorded, and no much larger clone is one base off. Each collaborating institution followed its own protocols to collect whole blood in K2EDTA tubes. For TCRbeta analysis, collaborators shipped samples in one of three forms: frozen whole blood, isolated PBMCs, or DNA extracted from either of those sample types. This record belongs to a study of blood T cell repertoires in COVID-19 (TCRdb year 2020). In terms of the full investigation: The collaborator samples originated in the United States, Italy and Spain and spanned the acute and convalescent phases of COVID-19. The repertoires were made available in a free public database intended to serve as a resource for research on the immune response to SARS-CoV-2. HLA class I and class II types, where available, came from metadata supplied by the sample provider rather than from assay-based typing. Sample metadata almost always included a de-identified subject ID, COVID-19 status, age in years and sex. The dataset comprised deeply sampled blood TCRbeta repertoires from subjects exposed to, actively infected with, or recovered from COVID-19. The samples were drawn from two sources: the first 160 participants of the ongoing ImmuneRACE study, and about 1,300 subjects contributed by 6 global collaborators. The prospective study material was composed of cDNA or gDNA derived from T cells, B-cell-depleted T cells, or PBMCs. General findings and caveats noted by the study authors: The quantity of clinical and demographic metadata differed by source and by participant and was supplied without curation.

The immunoSEQ Assay, a bias-controlled multiplex PCR, was used to amplify TCRbeta CDR3 regions from genomic DNA. The authors' analysis ran thus. The number of nucleated cells in each sample was estimated by amplification of reference gene primers within the assay. To quantify the absolute abundance of each unique TCRbeta CDR3 rearrangement, sequence reads were collapsed and filtered. For each sample, productive Simpson clonality was calculated by taking the square root of Simpson's diversity index across productive rearrangements. TCRdb retrieved this table from immuneACCESS and kept in-frame rearrangements only. Not all clones are present; in checked studies, unresolved V genes account for under half, and no reason is known for the remainder. The V and J calls and clone size are taken from that table; D and trimming were inferred from the DNA. The sample table records about 260,000 clones; more than 70% of these occur just once. The ten largest clones capture 2.3% of the sample.

CDR1 and CDR2, per the germline V gene, are SGHRS and YFSETQ. From cysteine to phenylalanine, the CDR3 is 16 amino acids long. Only the CDR3 DNA is retained, 48 bases long and in frame from the first base. Compared with germline, V lacks 4 bases and J lacks 1 base; bases without a gene match: 6. The sequencing input was peripheral blood. The source is a woman between 45 and 65 years old with acute or convalescent COVID-19. This chain joins TRBV5-1 to TRBJ2-1, with 9 junctional bases fitting TRBD2. For the CDR3, the sequence is CASSSGGRGSYNEQFF. The DNA sequence is given as TGCGCCAGCAGCAGCGGCGGGAGGGGGTCCTACAATGAGCAGTTCTTC.